Listed here are 24 T cell receptor beta chains from one sample, sequenced in a study of T cell responses to AZD1222 COVID-19 vaccine. Profiling relied on immunoSEQ multiplex PCR, and the TCRdb table lists in-frame clones only, not all of them. The sample includes 100,000 or so clones, 85% to 90% of them seen just once. The sequences come from peripheral blood, collected on day 0 of AZD1222 vaccination. These receptors all come from an adult in good health.

The rearrangement links TRBV7-2 to TRBJ2-2; TRBD2 is a possible D gene (6 bases). CDR3 length: 16 amino acids. V lost 1 base, J lost 6 bases, and 15 bases lay in between. The germline V gene has CDR1 SGHTA and CDR2 FQGNSA. CDR3: CASSLGVGSLAGELFF. The DNA for the CDR3 is TGTGCCAGCAGCTTAGGGGTCGGGAGTTTGGCCGGGGAGCTGTTTTTT.

The chain has TRBV6-6 and TRBJ2-1, with a weak D call TRBD2 (5 bases). The CDR3 is made up of 15 amino acids. Germline values: CDR1 MNHNY, CDR2 SVGAGI (reference sequence). V lost 2 bases and J 0 bases, leaving 8 bases between the germline ends. CDR3 residues: CASSYGSASYNEQFF. CDR3 coding DNA: TGTGCCAGCAGTTACGGTAGCGCCTCCTACAATGAGCAGTTCTTC.

The chain employs TRBV14 and TRBJ1-1; D gene uncertain. With 0 bases removed from V and 5 bases from J, the gap between germline ends came to 13 bases. Germline CDR1 SGHDN, CDR2 FVKESK. The length of the CDR3 is 15 residues. CDR3 coding DNA: TGTGCCAGCAGCCAAGATCGGTTGGGGAGGACTGAAGCTTTCTTT. Protein product: CASSQDRLGRTEAFF.

Concerning this clone: This same CDR3 is encoded by further DNA sequences in the sample. V gene TRBV7-2 combines with J gene TRBJ2-2; tentative D call: TRBD2 (6 bases). The CDR3 has 14 amino acids. CDR1 and CDR2 from the germline V gene are SGHTA and FQGNSA. Trimming took 6 bases from V and 6 from J, leaving 14 bases between them. In DNA form, the CDR3 reads TGTGCCAGCAGTCTTAACACGGGGGCCGGGGAGCTGTTTTTT. It translates to CASSLNTGAGELFF.

The rearrangement links TRBV14 to TRBJ2-7; D could derive from TRBD1 or TRBD2 (5 bases each). The CDR3 length is 15 residues. Germline V lookup: CDR1 SGHDN, CDR2 FVKESK. Deletions cut 0 bases from V and 7 bases from J, with 16 bases between. Written as DNA, the CDR3 is TGTGCCAGCAGCCAAGACGGGACCCCCCTACGGGAGCAGTACTTC. Translation gives CASSQDGTPLREQYF. Complete variable domain (other parts from reference TRBV14 and TRBJ2-7): EAGVTQFPSHSVIEKGQTVTLRCDPISGHDNLYWYRRVMGKEIKFLLHFVKESKQDESGMPNNRFLAERTGGTYSTLKVQPAELEDSGVYFCASSQDGTPLREQYFGPGTRLTVT.

This clone was detected only once. This rearrangement joins TRBV10-1 to TRBJ1-4, with D tentatively TRBD1 (6 bases). From germline, CDR1 is WNHNN and CDR2 SYGVQD (reference sequence). This CDR3 has 17 amino acids. Trimming took 3 bases from V and 3 from J, leaving 17 bases between them. CDR3 sequence: CASSEPVKGVPNEKLFF. As DNA, the CDR3 is TGCGCCAGCAGTGAACCAGTCAAGGGGGTTCCTAATGAAAAACTGTTTTTT.

CDR3 sequence reads: CASSRSGGETQYF. For the CDR3, the DNA is TGTGCCAGCAGCCGCAGTGGGGGAGAGACCCAGTACTTC. This chain uses TRBV7-7 with TRBJ2-5, with D perhaps TRBD1 or TRBD2 (5 bases each). V shed 5 bases and J shed 4 bases, with 11 bases lying between them. The germline gives CDR1 SSHAT, CDR2 FNYEAQ (reference sequence). This CDR3 contains 13 residues.

The genes are TRBV10-3 and TRBJ1-6; D is ambiguous. CDR1 ENHRY and CDR2 SYGVKD come from the germline V gene. This CDR3 comprises 12 residues. The germline V and J ends were trimmed by 2 bases and 18 bases, with 14 bases remaining between them. CDR3 DNA sequence: TGTGCCATCAGTGAGGGAGGGCCTACCCCCCACTTT. The encoded protein is CAISEGGPTPHF.

The chain is built from TRBV2 and TRBJ1-1; D call uncertain. This CDR3 contains 13 residues. Germline CDR1 is SNHLY and CDR2 is FYNNEI. The ends were cut back, 2 bases at V and 1 base at J, with 5 bases in the middle. Here the CDR3 DNA reads TGTGCCAGCAGTGAATCCGAGAACACTGAAGCTTTCTTT. Translating it yields CASSESENTEAFF.

The CDR3 DNA follows: TGCGCCAGCAGCCGAGGGACAGGGAGGTCGGGCACCGGGGAGCTGTTTTTT. It translates to CASSRGTGRSGTGELFF. The V call is TRBV5-1, the J call TRBJ2-2; 9 nucleotides align to TRBD1. CDR1 is SGHRS and CDR2 is YFSETQ in the germline V gene. With 4 bases clipped from V and 4 bases from J, the junction kept 11 bases outside the gene matches. The CDR3 covers 17 residues.

This chain connects TRBV19 to TRBJ1-1, with D possibly being TRBD1 (5 bases). V was cut by 10 bases and J by 3 bases, with 15 bases left in between. The CDR3 consists of 13 residues. Looked up from germline, CDR1 is LNHDA and CDR2 is SQIVND (reference sequence). CDR3 residues: CAISLGGDTEAFF. In DNA form, the CDR3 reads TGTGCCATTTCCTTGGGGGGTGACACTGAAGCTTTCTTT.

The chain uses TRBV25-1 and TRBJ2-7; D is unclear. V was cut by 1 base and J by 3 bases, with 7 bases left in between. This CDR3 has 13 residues. Germline CDR1 is MGHDK and CDR2 is SYGVNS. The CDR3 nucleotides are TGTGCCAGCAGTGAATCCGGCAGCTACGAGCAGTACTTC. Protein product: CASSESGSYEQYF.

The V and J genes are TRBV5-4 and TRBJ2-7; weak D call: TRBD2 (6 bases). V was cut by 2 bases and J by 5 bases, with 17 bases left in between. The CDR3 loop spans 15 amino acids. The germline gives CDR1 SGHNT, CDR2 YYREEE (reference sequence). Written as DNA, the CDR3 is TGTGCCAGCAGCTTAGGCGGGGTTAGGTCCCACGAGCAGTACTTC. It yields the protein CASSLGGVRSHEQYF.

V is TRBV7-2 and J is TRBJ2-6; no clear D. This CDR3 is built from 18 residues. V was cut by 5 bases and J by 0 bases, with 17 bases left in between. The germline gives CDR1 SGHTA, CDR2 FQGNSA. CDR3 coding DNA: TGTGCCAGCAGCCGCCCCCGGACGAGCCGCTCTGGGGCCAACGTCCTGACTTTC. Protein product: CASSRPRTSRSGANVLTF.

The chain is built from TRBV7-8 and TRBJ1-2; TRBD1 agrees at 7 bases. The CDR3 has 13 residues. V gave up 5 bases and J gave up 7 bases; unmatched junction bases: 7. CDR1 is SGHVS, CDR2 FQNEAQ, per germline. DNA of the CDR3: TGTGCCAGCAGCCCGACAGGGATTAGTGGCTACACCTTC. This translates into CASSPTGISGYTF.

This clone has more than one count but fewer than ten. V is TRBV2 and J is TRBJ2-1; 8 bases are shared with TRBD2. Germline CDR1 and CDR2: SNHLY and FYNNEI. CDR3 size: 14 residues. J gave up 4 bases and V 9 bases, and 8 bases lay outside the gene matches. The CDR3 coding sequence is TGTGCCAGTGCCGGGACTAGGGGTTACAATGAGCAGTTCTTC. It translates to CASAGTRGYNEQFF.

This clone was recorded only once. V gene TRBV5-8 combines with J gene TRBJ1-4; possible D gene TRBD1, 6 bases. V was pared by 3 bases and J by 5 bases, with 17 bases between. Per germline, CDR1 SGHTS and CDR2 YDEGEE. CDR3 size: 16 residues. CDR3 nucleotide sequence: TGTGCCAGCAGCTCAGGCAGGGGTCGGTTCAATGAAAAACTGTTTTTT. Residues: CASSSGRGRFNEKLFF.

J is TRBJ2-7 and V is TRBV7-2, with D unresolved. The CDR3 totals 12 residues. The ends were cut back, 3 bases at V and 11 bases at J, with 14 bases in the middle. CDR1 and CDR2 (germline): SGHTA, FQGNSA. The chain's CDR3 is CASSLAAPEKYF. In DNA form, the CDR3 reads TGTGCCAGCAGCTTGGCTGCGCCGGAAAAGTACTTC.

This sequence joins TRBV4-2 and TRBJ1-6; weak D call: TRBD1 (5 bases). The CDR3 extends over 16 amino acids. Trimming cost V 4 bases and J 5 bases, with 15 bases left between them. Germline lookup yields CDR1 LGHNA and CDR2 YNFKEQ. The DNA for the CDR3 is TGTGCCAGCAGCCGCCGAGGTGGGACTCATAATTCACCCCTCCACTTT. Protein product: CASSRRGGTHNSPLHF.

This chain links TRBV28 with TRBJ1-4; 7 nucleotides agree with TRBD1. CDR3 size: 15 residues. Germline V gene lookup returns CDR1 MDHEN and CDR2 SYDVKM. V lost 3 bases, J lost 5 bases, and 6 bases stayed unmatched. The CDR3: CASSFWAGGNEKLFF. DNA for the CDR3: TGTGCCAGCAGTTTTTGGGCAGGGGGGAATGAAAAACTGTTTTTT. Drawing the rest from reference TRBV28 and TRBJ1-4, the complete variable domain is DVKVTQSSRYLVKRTGEKVFLECVQDMDHENMFWYRQDPGLGLRLIYFSYDVKMKEKGDIPEGYSVSREKKERFSLILESASTNQTSMYLCASSFWAGGNEKLFFGSGTQLSVL.

Comment on this clone: The junction does not match germline at one end; this may be a read error. V is TRBV4-2 and J is TRBJ2-3, with 10 bases fitting TRBD1. Germline CDR1 is LGHNA and CDR2 is YNFKEQ. This CDR3 contains 16 residues. The CDR3 reads CASTQGVTGGPDTQYF. CDR3 nucleotide sequence: TGTGCCAGCACCCAAGGGGTGACAGGGGGCCCAGATACGCAGTATTTT.

This chain uses TRBV11-2 with TRBJ2-2; a possible D gene is TRBD2 (6 bases). Germline V gives CDR1 SGHAT, CDR2 FQNNGV. The V gene lost 4 bases and the J gene lost 5 bases, with 11 bases spanning the gap. The CDR3 length is 14 residues. The CDR3 reads CASSYSGTTGELFF. Here the CDR3 DNA reads TGTGCCAGCAGCTATTCTGGGACTACCGGGGAGCTGTTTTTT.

The rearrangement links TRBV24-1 to TRBJ2-3; the D is unclear. Germline-derived CDR1 and CDR2 are KGHDR and SFDVKD. This CDR3 has 14 amino acids. Trimming left V 11 bases short and J 2 bases short, with 16 bases between. Here the CDR3 DNA reads TGTGCCAACAACCCGACGGGCCTCACAGATACGCAGTATTTT. Encoded protein: CANNPTGLTDTQYF.

This chain joins TRBV4-2 and TRBJ1-6; 8 positions agree with TRBD1. The CDR3 sequence is 16 residues long. Trimming at V came to 0 bases and at J to 9 bases, leaving 7 bases not matched to a gene. Germline V gene sequence: CDR1 LGHNA, CDR2 YNFKEQ. The CDR3 DNA reads TGTGCCAGCAGCCAAGATCTATTACAGGGGGGTTCACCCCTCCACTTT. It is translated as CASSQDLLQGGSPLHF.